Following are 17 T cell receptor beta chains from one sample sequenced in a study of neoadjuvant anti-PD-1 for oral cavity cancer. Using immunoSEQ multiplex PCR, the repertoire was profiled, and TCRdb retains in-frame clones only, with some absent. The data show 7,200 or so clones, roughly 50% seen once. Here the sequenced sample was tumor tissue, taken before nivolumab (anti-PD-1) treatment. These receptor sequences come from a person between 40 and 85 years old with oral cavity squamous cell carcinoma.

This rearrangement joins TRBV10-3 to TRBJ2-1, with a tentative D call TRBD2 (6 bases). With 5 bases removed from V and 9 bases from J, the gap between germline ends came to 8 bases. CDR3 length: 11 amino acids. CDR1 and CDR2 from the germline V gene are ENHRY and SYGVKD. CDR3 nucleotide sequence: TGTGCCATCAGTCTGGGGGGTGAGCAGTTCTTC. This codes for CAISLGGEQFF.

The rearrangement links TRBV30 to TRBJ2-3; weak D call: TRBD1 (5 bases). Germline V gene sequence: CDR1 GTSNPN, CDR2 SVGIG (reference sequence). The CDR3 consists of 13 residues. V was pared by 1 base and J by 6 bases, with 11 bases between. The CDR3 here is CAWSEAGKDTQYF. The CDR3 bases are TGTGCCTGGAGTGAGGCAGGGAAGGATACGCAGTATTTT.

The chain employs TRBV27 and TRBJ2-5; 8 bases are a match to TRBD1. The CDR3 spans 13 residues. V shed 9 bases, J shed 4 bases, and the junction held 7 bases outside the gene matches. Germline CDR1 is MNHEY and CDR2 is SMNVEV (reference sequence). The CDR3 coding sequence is TGTGCCAGGACCCCAGGGGGCGCAGAGACCCAGTACTTC. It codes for CARTPGGAETQYF.

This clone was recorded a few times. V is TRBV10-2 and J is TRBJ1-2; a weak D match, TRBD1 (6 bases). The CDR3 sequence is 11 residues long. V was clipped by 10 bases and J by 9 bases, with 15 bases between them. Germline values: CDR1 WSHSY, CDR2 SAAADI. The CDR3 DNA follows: TGCGCCACCCACAGGGAGGGAAGCTACACCTTC. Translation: CATHREGSYTF.

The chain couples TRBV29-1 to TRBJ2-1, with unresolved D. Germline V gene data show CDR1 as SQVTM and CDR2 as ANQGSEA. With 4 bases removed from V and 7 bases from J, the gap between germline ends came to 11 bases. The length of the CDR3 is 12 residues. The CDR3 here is CSVARIGNEQFF. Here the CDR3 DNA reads TGCAGCGTTGCACGCATCGGGAATGAGCAGTTCTTC.

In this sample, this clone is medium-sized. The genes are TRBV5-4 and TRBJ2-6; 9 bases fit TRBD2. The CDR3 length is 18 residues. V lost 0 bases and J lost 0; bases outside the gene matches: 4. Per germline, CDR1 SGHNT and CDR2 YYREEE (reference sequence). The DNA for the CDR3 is TGTGCCAGCAGCTTGGGGACTAGCGTGCACTCTGGGGCCAACGTCCTGACTTTC. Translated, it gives CASSLGTSVHSGANVLTF.

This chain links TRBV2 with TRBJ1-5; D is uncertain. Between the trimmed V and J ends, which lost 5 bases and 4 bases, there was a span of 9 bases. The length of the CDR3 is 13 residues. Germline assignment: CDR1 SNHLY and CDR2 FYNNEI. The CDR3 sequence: CASSSGENQPQHF. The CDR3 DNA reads TGTGCCAGCAGTTCCGGGGAAAATCAGCCCCAGCATTTT. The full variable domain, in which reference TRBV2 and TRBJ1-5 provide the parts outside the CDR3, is EPEVTQTPSHQVTQMGQEVILRCVPISNHLYFYWYRQILGQKVEFLVSFYNNEISEKSEIFDDQFSVERPDGSNFTLKIRSTKLEDSAMYFCASSSGENQPQHFGDGTRLSIL.

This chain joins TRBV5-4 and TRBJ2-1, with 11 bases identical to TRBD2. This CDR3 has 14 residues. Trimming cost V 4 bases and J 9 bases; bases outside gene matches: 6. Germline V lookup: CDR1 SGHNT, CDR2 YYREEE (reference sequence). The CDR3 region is CASSTLAGGPEQFF. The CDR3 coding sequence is TGTGCCAGCAGCACATTAGCGGGGGGGCCTGAGCAGTTCTTC.

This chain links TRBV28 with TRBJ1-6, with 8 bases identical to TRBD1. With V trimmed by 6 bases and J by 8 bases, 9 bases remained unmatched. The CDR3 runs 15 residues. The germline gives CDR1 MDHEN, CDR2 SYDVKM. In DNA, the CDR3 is TGTGCCAGCAGATTACGACAGGGGACCCATTCACCCCTCCACTTT. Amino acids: CASRLRQGTHSPLHF.

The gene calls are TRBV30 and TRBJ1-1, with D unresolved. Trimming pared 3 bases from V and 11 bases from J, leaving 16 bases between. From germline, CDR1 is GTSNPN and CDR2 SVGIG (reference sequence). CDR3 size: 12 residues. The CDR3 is CAWSSSTFNAFF. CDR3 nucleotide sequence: TGTGCCTGGAGCTCGTCGACATTCAACGCTTTCTTT.

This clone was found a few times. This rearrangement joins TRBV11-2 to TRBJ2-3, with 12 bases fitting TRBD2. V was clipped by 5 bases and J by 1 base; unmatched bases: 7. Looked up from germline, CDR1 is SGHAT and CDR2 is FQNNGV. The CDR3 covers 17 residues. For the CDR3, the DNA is TGTGCCAGCAGCCGACTAGCGGGAGTAGGAGGCACAGATACGCAGTATTTT. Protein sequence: CASSRLAGVGGTDTQYF.

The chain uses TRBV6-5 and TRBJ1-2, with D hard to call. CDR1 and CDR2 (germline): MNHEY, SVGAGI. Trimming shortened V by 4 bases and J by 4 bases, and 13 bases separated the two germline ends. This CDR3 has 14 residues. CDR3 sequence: CASSFRTETYGYTF. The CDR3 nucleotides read TGTGCCAGCAGTTTTCGGACGGAGACCTATGGCTACACCTTC.

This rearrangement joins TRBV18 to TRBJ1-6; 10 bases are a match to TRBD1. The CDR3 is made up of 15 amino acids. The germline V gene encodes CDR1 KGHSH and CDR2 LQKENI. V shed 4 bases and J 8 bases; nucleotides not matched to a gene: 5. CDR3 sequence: CASSLLTGGDSPLHF. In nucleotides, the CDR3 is TGTGCCAGCTCACTTTTGACAGGGGGCGATTCACCCCTCCACTTT.

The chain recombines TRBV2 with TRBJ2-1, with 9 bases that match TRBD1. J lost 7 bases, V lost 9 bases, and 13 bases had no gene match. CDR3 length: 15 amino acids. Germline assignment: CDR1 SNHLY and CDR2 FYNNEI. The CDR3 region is CASTLGQGFTNEQFF. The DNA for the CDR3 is TGTGCCAGTACGCTCGGACAGGGGTTTACGAATGAGCAGTTCTTC. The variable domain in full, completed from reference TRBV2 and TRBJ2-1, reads EPEVTQTPSHQVTQMGQEVILRCVPISNHLYFYWYRQILGQKVEFLVSFYNNEISEKSEIFDDQFSVERPDGSNFTLKIRSTKLEDSAMYFCASTLGQGFTNEQFFGPGTRLTVL.

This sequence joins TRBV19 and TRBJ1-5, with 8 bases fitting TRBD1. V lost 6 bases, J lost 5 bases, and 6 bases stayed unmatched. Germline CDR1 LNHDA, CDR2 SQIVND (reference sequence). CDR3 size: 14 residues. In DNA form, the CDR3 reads TGTGCCAGTAGGGACAGGGCCTCCCATCAGCCCCAGCATTTT. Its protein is CASRDRASHQPQHF.

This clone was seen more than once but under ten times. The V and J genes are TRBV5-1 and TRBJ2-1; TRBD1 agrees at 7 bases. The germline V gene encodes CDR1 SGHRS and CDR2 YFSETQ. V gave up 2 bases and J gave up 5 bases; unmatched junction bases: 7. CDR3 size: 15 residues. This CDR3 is CASSLPGTAHNEQFF. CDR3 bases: TGCGCCAGCAGCTTACCCGGGACAGCTCACAATGAGCAGTTCTTC.

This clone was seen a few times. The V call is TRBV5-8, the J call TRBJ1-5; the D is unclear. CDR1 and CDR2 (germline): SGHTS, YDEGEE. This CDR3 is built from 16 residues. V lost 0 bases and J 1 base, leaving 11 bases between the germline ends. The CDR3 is CASSLVVPGSNQPQHF. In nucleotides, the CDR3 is TGTGCCAGCAGCTTGGTGGTTCCGGGGAGCAATCAGCCCCAGCATTTT.